These 25 T cell receptor beta chains came from one sample sequenced in a study of T cells in Graves' hyperthyroidism and ophthalmopathy. RNA transcripts were the template for amplifying TCR beta CDR3 regions. HTBI primers were used for first-round RT-PCR of the TCR CDR3. TCRdb redid the calling of the multiplex PCR reads with MiXCR, one entry per CDR3 protein. This sample has 40,000 to 65,000 distinct CDR3 sequences, with approximately 48% found just once. Material: blood. These receptors were taken from a woman aged 50 to 60 with Graves' ophthalmopathy.

This chain uses TRBV29-1 with TRBJ1-4; 9 bases agree with TRBD1. This CDR3 comprises 13 residues. Germline CDR1 is SQVTM and CDR2 is ANQGSEA. The CDR3 DNA is TGCAGAACACGGACAGGGGCTAATGAAAAACTGTTTTTT. It specifies CRTRTGANEKLFF. Using reference TRBV29-1 and TRBJ1-4 for the parts outside the CDR3, the full variable domain is SAVISQKPSRDICQRGTSLTIQCQVDSQVTMMFWYRQQPGQSLTLIATANQGSEATYESGFVIDKFPISRPNLTFSTLTVSNMSPEDSSIYLCRTRTGANEKLFFGSGTQLSVL.

Concerning this clonotype itself: It is likely a read error, because the conserved phenylalanine at the end of the CDR3 is missing. The chain is built from TRBV24-1 and TRBJ1-2, with 11 bases aligning to TRBD1. J lost 8 bases, V lost 8 bases, and 6 bases had no gene match. The CDR3 runs to 13 residues. The germline V gene encodes CDR1 KGHDR and CDR2 SFDVKD. The CDR3 DNA follows: TGTGCCACCATGGGGACAGGGGGGGGAGGCTACACCATC. Translation: CATMGTGGGGYTI.

In its sample, this clonotype was seen many times. The chain links TRBV19 to TRBJ2-2, with D maybe TRBD1 (5 bases). Germline loops: CDR1 LNHDA, CDR2 SQIVND (reference sequence). Trimming left V 3 bases short and J 0 bases short, with 11 bases between. The CDR3 has 16 residues. The CDR3 protein is CASSIMRTTNTGELFF. The CDR3 nucleotides are TGTGCCAGTAGTATTATGAGGACAACGAACACCGGGGAGCTGTTTTTT.

On this clonotype: This CDR3 fails to terminate in the conserved phenylalanine or tryptophan, so it likely reflects a read error. The DNA is left out, because the CDR3 cannot be placed on it with certainty; the CDR3 is given as TCRdb lists it. The rearrangement joins TRBV6-5 to TRBJ2-7; the tabulated D call, TRBD1, remains unverified against the DNA. The CDR3 numbers 13 amino acids, ends counted. Germline-derived CDR1 and CDR2 are MNHEY and SVGAGI. This CDR3 reads CASSYGGRGTPSL.

This clonotype is medium-sized within its sample. The chain uses TRBV10-3 and TRBJ1-6, with TRBD1 as a possible D gene (6 bases). Germline CDR1 reads ENHRY; CDR2 reads SYGVKD. Trimming stripped 9 bases from V and 5 bases from J, with 11 bases between. This CDR3 is 13 amino acids long. CDR3 loop: CAIADRNNSPLHF. CDR3 DNA: TGTGCCATTGCGGACAGAAATAATTCACCCCTCCACTTT.

Worth noting for this clonotype: The junction differs from germline at one of its ends, possibly a read error. This rearrangement joins TRBV9 to TRBJ2-5; TRBD2 matches 8 bases. CDR1 is SGDLS and CDR2 is YYNGEE in the germline V gene. CDR3 length: 16 amino acids. The CDR3 reads CAGSAGGGPPGGTQYF. The CDR3 nucleotides are TGTGCCGGCAGCGCCGGGGGGGGGCCCCCGGGGGGGACCCAGTACTTC.

This clonotype was recorded once. V and J are TRBV7-8 and TRBJ2-1; 8 bases agree with TRBD2. With 5 bases clipped from V and 2 bases from J, the junction kept 14 bases outside the gene matches. Per germline, CDR1 SGHVS and CDR2 FQNEAQ. The CDR3 runs to 18 residues. For the CDR3, the DNA is TGTGCCAGCAGCCTAACATTCAGCGGGAGTTCGGCCTACAATGAGCAGTTCTTC. Translating gives CASSLTFSGSSAYNEQFF.

The chain links TRBV7-6 to TRBJ1-1, with a weak D call TRBD1 (6 bases). Per germline, CDR1 SGHVS and CDR2 FNYEAQ. There are 15 residues in the CDR3. Trimming took 1 base from V and 2 from J, leaving 11 bases between them. DNA of the CDR3: TGTGCCAGCAGCTTAGGGGGACACCTCAACACTGAAGCTTTCTTT. Translating it yields CASSLGGHLNTEAFF.

This clonotype was seen ten or more times. The rearrangement joins TRBV24-1 to TRBJ1-4; D call uncertain. The CDR3 is 15 residues long. CDR1 is KGHDR, CDR2 SFDVKD, per germline. V was trimmed by 3 bases and J by 0 bases, leaving 7 bases between them. DNA for the CDR3: TGTGCCACCAGTGATCTCGGGTCAACTAATGAAAAACTGTTTTTT. This sequence encodes CATSDLGSTNEKLFF.

V gene TRBV7-2 combines with J gene TRBJ2-5; 16 nucleotides align to TRBD2. V dropped 4 bases and J dropped 11; count of bases not matched to a gene: 10. In germline, CDR1 is SGHTA, CDR2 FQGNSA. This CDR3 is 16 amino acids long. DNA of the CDR3: TGTGCCAGCAGCTCGGGACTAGCGGGAGGGGCCGATACGCAGTACTTC. Its translation is CASSSGLAGGADTQYF.

This clonotype has at least ten counts. This chain links TRBV5-8 with TRBJ2-5, with 8 nucleotides matching TRBD2. CDR3 length equals 17 residues. CDR1 is SGHTS, CDR2 YDEGEE, per germline. With V trimmed by 2 bases and J by 5 bases, 14 bases remained unmatched. This chain's CDR3 is CASSFQPQGSGGETQYF. As DNA, the CDR3 is TGTGCCAGCAGCTTCCAACCCCAGGGGTCGGGAGGGGAGACCCAGTACTTC.

A word on this clonotype: Compared with germline, one end of the junction differs, possibly owing to a read error. The chain joins TRBV7-2 to TRBJ1-2; D is ambiguous. The CDR3 loop spans 11 amino acids. Germline V gives CDR1 SGHTA, CDR2 FQGNSA. The CDR3 region is CASSLAGGYTF. CDR3 DNA: TGTGCCAGCAGCCTAGCGGGAGGCTACACCTTC.

This clonotype has a handful of counts. This clone may be a read error of a much larger clone one base away. This CDR3 reads CASSGRRRVPEAFF. CDR3 DNA sequence: TGTGCCAGCAGCGGTCGACGCAGGGTCCCTGAAGCTTTCTTT. The V and J genes are TRBV19 and TRBJ1-1, with TRBD1 as a possible D gene (5 bases). From germline, CDR1 is LNHDA and CDR2 SQIVND (reference sequence). V was pared by 9 bases and J by 6 bases, with 20 bases between. The CDR3 runs 14 residues. The whole variable domain, remainder taken from reference TRBV19 and TRBJ1-1, is DGGITQSPKYLFRKEGQNVTLSCEQNLNHDAMYWYRQDPGQGLRLIYYSQIVNDFQKGDIAEGYSVSREKKESFPLTVTSAQKNPTAFYLCASSGRRRVPEAFFGQGTRLTVV.

The chain has TRBV2 and TRBJ2-3, with 12 bases identical to TRBD2. The CDR3 runs 14 residues. Germline V CDR1 and CDR2: SNHLY, FYNNEI. CDR3 sequence: CARSLAGGADTQYF. CDR3 DNA sequence: TGTGCTAGGTCACTAGCGGGAGGAGCGGATACGCAGTATTTT.

This clonotype has at least ten counts. The rearrangement links TRBV19 to TRBJ2-5; D call uncertain. Looked up from germline, CDR1 is LNHDA and CDR2 is SQIVND (reference sequence). V was cut by 8 bases and J by 3 bases, with 4 bases left in between. The CDR3 totals 10 residues. The CDR3 here is CASGKETQYF. CDR3 coding DNA: TGTGCCAGTGGGAAAGAGACCCAGTACTTC. Complete variable domain (other parts from reference TRBV19 and TRBJ2-5): DGGITQSPKYLFRKEGQNVTLSCEQNLNHDAMYWYRQDPGQGLRLIYYSQIVNDFQKGDIAEGYSVSREKKESFPLTVTSAQKNPTAFYLCASGKETQYFGPGTRLLVL.

The V and J genes are TRBV7-2 and TRBJ2-7; 7 bases agree with TRBD2. In germline, CDR1 is SGHTA, CDR2 FQGNSA. With 6 bases clipped from V and 7 bases from J, the junction kept 3 bases outside the gene matches. This CDR3 is 11 amino acids long. CDR3 coding DNA: TGTGCCAGCAGTTTCGGGAGGGAGCAGTACTTC. It translates to CASSFGREQYF.

The gene calls are TRBV19 and TRBJ2-3; no clear D. This CDR3 has 12 amino acids. CDR1 is LNHDA, CDR2 SQIVND, per germline (reference sequence). V was shortened by 2 bases and J by 3 bases, with 3 bases between the two germline ends. The CDR3 loop is CASSIPTDTQYF. The DNA for the CDR3 is TGTGCCAGTAGTATACCGACAGATACGCAGTATTTT.

The V and J genes are TRBV19 and TRBJ2-3, with 8 positions matching TRBD1. Trimming took 9 bases from V and 2 from J; bases not matched to a gene: 22. CDR3 length equals 19 residues. Germline CDR1 and CDR2: LNHDA and SQIVND (reference sequence). The CDR3 DNA is TGTGCCAGCAGCGACTCTAGCAGGGGGGACAGGAGAACCACAGATACGCAGTATTTT. As protein: CASSDSSRGDRRTTDTQYF.

In its sample, this clonotype was seen many times. The genes are TRBV9 and TRBJ2-3; 12 nucleotides align to TRBD2. The CDR3 consists of 18 residues. Germline values: CDR1 SGDLS, CDR2 YYNGEE. Unmatched junction bases numbered 11, after V lost 4 bases and J lost 2 bases. The CDR3 loop reads CASSPTTSGSVNTDTQYF. The CDR3 region has the DNA TGTGCCAGCAGCCCAACGACTAGCGGGAGTGTAAACACAGATACGCAGTATTTT.

To note about this clonotype: The junction departs from germline at one end; a sequencing error may be responsible. The chain combines TRBV3-1 with TRBJ1-2; no firm D call. This CDR3 comprises 15 residues. CDR1 is LGHDT and CDR2 is YNNKEL in the germline V gene (reference sequence). The CDR3 sequence is CASSLEAGGNYGYAF. The DNA for the CDR3 is TGTGCCAGCAGCTTGGAGGCAGGAGGGAACTATGGCTACGCCTTC.

This clonotype was detected ten times or more. The chain recombines TRBV7-2 with TRBJ2-7; a possible D gene is TRBD2 (6 bases). V lost 5 bases and J lost 7, with 15 bases in between. CDR1 is SGHTA and CDR2 is FQGNSA in the germline V gene. The CDR3 is made up of 13 amino acids. CDR3: CASSGGTLGEQYF. The CDR3 DNA reads TGTGCCAGCAGCGGCGGGACTTTAGGGGAGCAGTACTTC.

In this sample, this clonotype turned up a few times. This chain links TRBV7-3 with TRBJ1-5; 7 bases are a match to TRBD1. There are 13 residues in the CDR3. Germline values: CDR1 SGHTA, CDR2 FQGTGA. Unmatched junction bases numbered 6, after V lost 5 bases and J lost 8 bases. The CDR3 DNA is TGTGCCAGCAGCCTAGGGGGCGGGGAGCCCCAGCATTTT. It codes for CASSLGGGEPQHF. The full variable domain, in which reference TRBV7-3 and TRBJ1-5 provide the parts outside the CDR3, is GAGVSQTPSNKVTEKGKYVELRCDPISGHTALYWYRQSLGQGPEFLIYFQGTGAADDSGLPNDRFFAVRPEGSVSTLKIQRTERGDSAVYLCASSLGGGEPQHFGDGTRLSIL.

This clonotype was seen only once. Germline is not matched at one junction end, which may reflect a read error. The chain links TRBV19 to TRBJ2-5; the D gene is possibly TRBD2 (5 bases). This CDR3 is 15 amino acids long. Germline CDR1 is LNHDA and CDR2 is SQIVND (reference sequence). CDR3 sequence: CATPDGAPRGETQYF. Here the CDR3 DNA reads TGCGCCACCCCGGATGGTGCCCCTCGGGGAGAGACCCAGTACTTC.

The genes are TRBV12-3 or TRBV12-4 and TRBJ2-7; no reliable D call. Trimming stripped 1 base from V and 5 bases from J, with 21 bases between. The CDR3 has 17 residues. The CDR3 protein is CASSLGSMAGPRDEQYF. Here the CDR3 DNA reads TGTGCCAGCAGTTTAGGGTCGATGGCCGGGCCCCGGGACGAGCAGTACTTC.

This sequence joins TRBV7-9 and TRBJ2-1; TRBD2 matches at 10 bases. This CDR3 is 16 amino acids long. With V trimmed by 5 bases and J by 9 bases, 13 bases remained unmatched. CDR1 and CDR2 from the germline V gene are SEHNR and FQNEAQ (reference sequence). CDR3 region: CASSQTPGLANGEQFF. Written as DNA, the CDR3 is TGTGCCAGCAGCCAAACTCCGGGACTAGCGAATGGTGAGCAGTTCTTC. The whole variable domain, filled in from reference TRBV7-9 and TRBJ2-1, reads DTGVSQNPRHKITKRGQNVTFRCDPISEHNRLYWYRQTLGQGPEFLTYFQNEAQLEKSRLLSDRFSAERPKGSFSTLEIQRTEQGDSAMYLCASSQTPGLANGEQFFGPGTRLTVL.